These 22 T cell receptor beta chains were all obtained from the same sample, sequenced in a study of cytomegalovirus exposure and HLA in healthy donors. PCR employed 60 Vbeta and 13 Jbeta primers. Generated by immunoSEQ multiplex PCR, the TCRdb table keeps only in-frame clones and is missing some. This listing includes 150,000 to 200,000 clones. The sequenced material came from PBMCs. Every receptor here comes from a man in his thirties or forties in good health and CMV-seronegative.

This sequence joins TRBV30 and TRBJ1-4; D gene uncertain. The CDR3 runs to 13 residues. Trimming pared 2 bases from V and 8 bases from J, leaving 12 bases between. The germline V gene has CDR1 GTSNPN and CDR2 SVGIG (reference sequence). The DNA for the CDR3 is TGTGCCTGGAGTTTGTCAGAGGAGGAAAAACTGTTTTTT. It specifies CAWSLSEEEKLFF.

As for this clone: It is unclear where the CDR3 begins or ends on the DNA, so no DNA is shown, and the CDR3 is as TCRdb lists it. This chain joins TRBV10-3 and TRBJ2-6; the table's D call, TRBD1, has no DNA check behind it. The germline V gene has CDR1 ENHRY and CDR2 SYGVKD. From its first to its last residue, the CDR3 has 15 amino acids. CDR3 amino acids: CAISEVGSGANVPTF.

Here the CDR3 DNA reads TGTGCCAGCAGCTTCCGACAGGGGAGGGCAGATACGCAGTATTTT. It codes for CASSFRQGRADTQYF. The chain carries TRBV11-3 and TRBJ2-3; the D gene is possibly TRBD1 (8 bases). The CDR3 sequence is 15 residues long. Germline lookup yields CDR1 SGHNT and CDR2 YENEEA. V was trimmed by 3 bases and J by 4 bases, leaving 14 bases between them.

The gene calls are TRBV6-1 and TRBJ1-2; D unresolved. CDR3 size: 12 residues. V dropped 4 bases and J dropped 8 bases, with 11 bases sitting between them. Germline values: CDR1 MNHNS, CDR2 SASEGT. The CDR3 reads CASSALSSGYTF. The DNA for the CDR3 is TGTGCCAGCAGTGCCTTGAGTTCCGGCTACACCTTC.

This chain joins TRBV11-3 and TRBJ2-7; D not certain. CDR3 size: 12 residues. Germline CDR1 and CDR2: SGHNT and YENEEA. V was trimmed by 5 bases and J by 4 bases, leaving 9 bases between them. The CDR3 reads CASSPFNYEQYF. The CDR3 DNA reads TGTGCCAGCAGCCCTTTTAATTACGAGCAGTACTTC.

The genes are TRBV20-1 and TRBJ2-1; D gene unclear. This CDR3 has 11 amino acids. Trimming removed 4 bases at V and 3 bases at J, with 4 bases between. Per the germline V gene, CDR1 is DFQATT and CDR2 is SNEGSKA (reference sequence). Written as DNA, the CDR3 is TGCAGTGCTAAGCTCTACAATGAGCAGTTCTTC. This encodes CSAKLYNEQFF.

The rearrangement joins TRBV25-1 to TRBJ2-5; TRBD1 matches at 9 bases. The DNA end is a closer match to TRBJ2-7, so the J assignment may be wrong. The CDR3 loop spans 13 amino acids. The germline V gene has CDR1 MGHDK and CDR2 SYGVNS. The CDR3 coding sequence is TGTGCCAGCCTCGGACAGGGGTTAAACGAGCAGTACTTC. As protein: CASLGQGLNEQYF.

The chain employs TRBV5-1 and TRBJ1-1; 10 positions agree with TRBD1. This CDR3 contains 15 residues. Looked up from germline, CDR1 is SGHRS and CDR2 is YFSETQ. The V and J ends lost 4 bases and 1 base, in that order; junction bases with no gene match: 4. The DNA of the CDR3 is TGCGCCAGCAGCCTAGGGACAGGGGCGAACACTGAAGCTTTCTTT. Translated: CASSLGTGANTEAFF.

The CDR3 loop is CASRPGGYNQPQHF. CDR3 DNA sequence: TGTGCCAGCAGGCCAGGAGGTTACAATCAGCCCCAGCATTTT. The chain links TRBV28 to TRBJ1-5; D is ambiguous. This CDR3 is 14 amino acids long. Trimming removed 6 bases at V and 3 bases at J, with 12 bases between. Germline CDR1 MDHEN, CDR2 SYDVKM. The full variable domain, rest sourced from reference TRBV28 and TRBJ1-5, is DVKVTQSSRYLVKRTGEKVFLECVQDMDHENMFWYRQDPGLGLRLIYFSYDVKMKEKGDIPEGYSVSREKKERFSLILESASTNQTSMYLCASRPGGYNQPQHFGDGTRLSIL.

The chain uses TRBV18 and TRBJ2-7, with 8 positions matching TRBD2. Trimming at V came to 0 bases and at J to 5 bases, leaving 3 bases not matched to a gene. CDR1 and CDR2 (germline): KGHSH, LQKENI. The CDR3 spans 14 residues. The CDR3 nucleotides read TGTGCCAGCTCACCACCGGCGGGAGGAGACGAGCAGTACTTC. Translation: CASSPPAGGDEQYF.

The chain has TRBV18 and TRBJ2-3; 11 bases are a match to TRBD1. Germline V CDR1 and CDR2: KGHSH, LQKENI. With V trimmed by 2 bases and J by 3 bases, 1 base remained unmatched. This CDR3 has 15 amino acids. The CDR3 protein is CASSPRDRGTDTQYF. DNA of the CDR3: TGTGCCAGCTCACCAAGGGACAGGGGGACAGATACGCAGTATTTT.

The CDR3 DNA reads as TGCGCCAGCAGCTTGCGTCCCGGGACAGGGGCAGATACGCAGTATTTT. Translation gives CASSLRPGTGADTQYF. The rearrangement uses TRBV5-1 and TRBJ2-3; TRBD1 aligns across 10 bases. The CDR3 is 16 amino acids. Per the germline V gene, CDR1 is SGHRS and CDR2 is YFSETQ. Trimming cost V 1 base and J 4 bases; bases outside gene matches: 6.

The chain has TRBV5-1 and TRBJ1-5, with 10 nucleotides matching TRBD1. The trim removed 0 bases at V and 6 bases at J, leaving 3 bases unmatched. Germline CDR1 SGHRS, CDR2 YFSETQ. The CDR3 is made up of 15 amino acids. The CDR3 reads CASSLGQGAGQPQHF. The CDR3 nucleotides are TGCGCCAGCAGCTTGGGACAGGGGGCGGGTCAGCCCCAGCATTTT.

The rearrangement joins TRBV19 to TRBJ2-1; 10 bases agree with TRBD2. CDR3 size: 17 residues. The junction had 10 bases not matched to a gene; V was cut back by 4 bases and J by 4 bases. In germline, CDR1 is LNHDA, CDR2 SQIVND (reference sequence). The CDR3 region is CASSTPTGTSEYNEQFF. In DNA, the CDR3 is TGTGCCAGTAGTACCCCAACCGGGACTAGCGAGTACAATGAGCAGTTCTTC.

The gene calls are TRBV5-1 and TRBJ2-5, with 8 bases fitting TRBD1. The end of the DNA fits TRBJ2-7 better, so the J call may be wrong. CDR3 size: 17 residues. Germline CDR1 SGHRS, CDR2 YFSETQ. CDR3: CASSLAQGANWRYEQYF. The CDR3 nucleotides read TGCGCCAGCAGCTTGGCGCAGGGGGCTAATTGGAGATACGAGCAGTACTTC.

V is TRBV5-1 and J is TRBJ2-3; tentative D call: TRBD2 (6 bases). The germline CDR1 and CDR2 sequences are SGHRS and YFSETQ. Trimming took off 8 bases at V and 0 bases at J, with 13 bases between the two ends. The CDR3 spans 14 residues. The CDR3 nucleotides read TGCGCCAGTCAACTAGCTACTAGCACAGATACGCAGTATTTT. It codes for CASQLATSTDTQYF.

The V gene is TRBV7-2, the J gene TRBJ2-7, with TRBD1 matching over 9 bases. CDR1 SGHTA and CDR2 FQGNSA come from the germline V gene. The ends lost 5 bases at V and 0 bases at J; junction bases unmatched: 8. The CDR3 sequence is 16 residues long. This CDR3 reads CASSPRQGGLSYEQYF. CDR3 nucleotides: TGTGCCAGCAGCCCCAGACAGGGGGGCCTCTCCTACGAGCAGTACTTC.

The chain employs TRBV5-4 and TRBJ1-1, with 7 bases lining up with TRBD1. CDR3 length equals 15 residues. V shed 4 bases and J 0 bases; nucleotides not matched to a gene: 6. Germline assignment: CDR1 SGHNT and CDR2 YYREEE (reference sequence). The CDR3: CASSAWQGVNTEAFF. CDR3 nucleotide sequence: TGTGCCAGCAGCGCCTGGCAGGGGGTGAACACTGAAGCTTTCTTT. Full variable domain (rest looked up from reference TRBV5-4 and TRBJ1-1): ETGVTQSPTHLIKTRGQQVTLRCSSQSGHNTVSWYQQALGQGPQFIFQYYREEENGRGNFPPRFSGLQFPNYSSELNVNALELDDSALYLCASSAWQGVNTEAFFGQGTRLTVV.

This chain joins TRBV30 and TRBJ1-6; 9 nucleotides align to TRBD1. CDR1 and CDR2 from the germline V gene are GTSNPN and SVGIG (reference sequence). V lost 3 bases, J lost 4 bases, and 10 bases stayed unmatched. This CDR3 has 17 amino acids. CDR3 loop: CAWRGQGPFNYNSPLHF. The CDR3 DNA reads TGTGCCTGGAGGGGACAGGGCCCCTTTAATTATAATTCACCCCTCCACTTT.

The CDR3 DNA sequence: TGTGCCTGGAGTACGACTCTAGATACGCAGTATTTT. Encoded protein: CAWSTTLDTQYF. The chain employs TRBV30 and TRBJ2-3, with D unclear. Per the germline V gene, CDR1 is GTSNPN and CDR2 is SVGIG (reference sequence). This CDR3 region has 12 residues. With 2 bases removed from V and 5 bases from J, the gap between germline ends came to 8 bases. The whole variable domain, remainder taken from reference TRBV30 and TRBJ2-3, is SQTIHQWPATLVQPVGSPLSLECTVEGTSNPNLYWYRQAAGRGLQLLFYSVGIGQISSEVPQNLSASRPQDRQFILSSKKLLLSDSGFYLCAWSTTLDTQYFGPGTRLTVL.

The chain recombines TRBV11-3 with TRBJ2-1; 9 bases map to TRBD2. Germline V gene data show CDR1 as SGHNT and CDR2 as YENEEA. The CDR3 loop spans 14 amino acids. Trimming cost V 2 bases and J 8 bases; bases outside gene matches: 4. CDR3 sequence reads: CASSLRTSVDEQFF. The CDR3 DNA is TGTGCCAGCAGCTTAAGGACTAGCGTCGATGAGCAGTTCTTC.

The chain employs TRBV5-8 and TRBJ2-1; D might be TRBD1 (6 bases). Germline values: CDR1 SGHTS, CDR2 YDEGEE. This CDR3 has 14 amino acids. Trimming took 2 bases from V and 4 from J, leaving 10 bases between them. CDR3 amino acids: CASSLGDRYNEQFF. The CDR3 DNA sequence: TGTGCCAGCAGCTTAGGAGACAGGTACAATGAGCAGTTCTTC.